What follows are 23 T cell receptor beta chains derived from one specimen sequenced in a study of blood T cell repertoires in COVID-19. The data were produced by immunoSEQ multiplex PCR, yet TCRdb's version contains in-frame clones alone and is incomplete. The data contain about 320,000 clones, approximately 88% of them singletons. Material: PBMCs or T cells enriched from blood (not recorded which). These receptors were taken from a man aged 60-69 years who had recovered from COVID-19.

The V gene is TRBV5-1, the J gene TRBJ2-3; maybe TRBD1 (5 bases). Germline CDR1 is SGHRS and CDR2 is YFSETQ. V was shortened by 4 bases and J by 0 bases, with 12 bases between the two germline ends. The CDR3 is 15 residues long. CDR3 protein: CASSHLTDSTDTQYF. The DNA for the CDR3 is TGCGCCAGCAGCCACTTGACAGATAGCACAGATACGCAGTATTTT.

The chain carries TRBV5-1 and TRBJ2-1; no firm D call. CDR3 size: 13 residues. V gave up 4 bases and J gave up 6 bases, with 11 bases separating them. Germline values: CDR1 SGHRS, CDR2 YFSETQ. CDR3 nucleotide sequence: TGCGCCAGCAGCCAGTATCTAGGCAATGAGCAGTTCTTC. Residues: CASSQYLGNEQFF.

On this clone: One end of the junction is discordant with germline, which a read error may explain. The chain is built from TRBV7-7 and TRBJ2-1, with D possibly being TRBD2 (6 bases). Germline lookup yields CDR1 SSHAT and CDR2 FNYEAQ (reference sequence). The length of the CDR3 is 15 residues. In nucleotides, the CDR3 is TGTGCTAGCAGCTTCAATAGCGGACCCCTAGGTGAGCAGTTCTTC. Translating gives CASSFNSGPLGEQFF.

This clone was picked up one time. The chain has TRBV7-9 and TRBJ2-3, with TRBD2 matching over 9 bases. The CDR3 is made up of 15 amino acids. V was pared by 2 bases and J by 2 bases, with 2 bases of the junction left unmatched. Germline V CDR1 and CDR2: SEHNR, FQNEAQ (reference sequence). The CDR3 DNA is TGTGCCAGCAGCTTACCTAGCGGGACCACAGATACGCAGTATTTT. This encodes CASSLPSGTTDTQYF.

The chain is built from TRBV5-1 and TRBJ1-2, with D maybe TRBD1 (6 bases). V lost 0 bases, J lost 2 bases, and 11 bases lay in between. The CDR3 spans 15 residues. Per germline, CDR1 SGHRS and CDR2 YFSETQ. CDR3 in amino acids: CASSLAQGENYGYTF. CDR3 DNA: TGCGCCAGCAGCTTGGCACAGGGAGAGAACTATGGCTACACCTTC.

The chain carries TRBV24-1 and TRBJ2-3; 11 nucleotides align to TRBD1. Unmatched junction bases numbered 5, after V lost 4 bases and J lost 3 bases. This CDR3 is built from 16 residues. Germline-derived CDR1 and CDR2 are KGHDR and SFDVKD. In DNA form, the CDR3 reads TGTGCCACCAGTGACAGGACAGGGGGCGAAACAGATACGCAGTATTTT. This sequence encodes CATSDRTGGETDTQYF.

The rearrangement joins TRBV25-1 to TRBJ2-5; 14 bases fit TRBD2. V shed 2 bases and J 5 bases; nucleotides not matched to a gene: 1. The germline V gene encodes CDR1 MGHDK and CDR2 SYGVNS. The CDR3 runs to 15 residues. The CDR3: CASSEGTSGSETQYF. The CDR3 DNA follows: TGTGCCAGCAGTGAAGGGACTAGCGGGAGCGAGACCCAGTACTTC. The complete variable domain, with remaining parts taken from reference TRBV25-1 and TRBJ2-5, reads EADIYQTPRYLVIGTGKKITLECSQTMGHDKMYWYQQDPGMELHLIHYSYGVNSTEKGDLSSESTVSRIRTEHFPLTLESARPSHTSQYLCASSEGTSGSETQYFGPGTRLLVL.

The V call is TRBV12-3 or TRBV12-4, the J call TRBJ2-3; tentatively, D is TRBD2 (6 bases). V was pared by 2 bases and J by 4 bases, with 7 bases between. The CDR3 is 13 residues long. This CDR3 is CASSLRGSDTQYF. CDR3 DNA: TGTGCCAGCAGTTTACGGGGGTCAGATACGCAGTATTTT.

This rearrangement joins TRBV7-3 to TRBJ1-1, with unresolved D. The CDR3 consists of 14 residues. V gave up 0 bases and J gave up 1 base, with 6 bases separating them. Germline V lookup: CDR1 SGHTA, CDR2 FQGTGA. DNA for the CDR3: TGTGCCAGCAGCTTAACGGGCCCGAACACTGAAGCTTTCTTT. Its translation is CASSLTGPNTEAFF.

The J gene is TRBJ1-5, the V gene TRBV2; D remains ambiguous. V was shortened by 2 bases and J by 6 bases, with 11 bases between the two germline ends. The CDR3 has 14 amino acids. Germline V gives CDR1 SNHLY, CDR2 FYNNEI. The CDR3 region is CASSEQVLGQPQHF. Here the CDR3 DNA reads TGTGCCAGCAGTGAACAGGTATTAGGTCAGCCCCAGCATTTT. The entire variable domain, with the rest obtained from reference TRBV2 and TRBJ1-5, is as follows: EPEVTQTPSHQVTQMGQEVILRCVPISNHLYFYWYRQILGQKVEFLVSFYNNEISEKSEIFDDQFSVERPDGSNFTLKIRSTKLEDSAMYFCASSEQVLGQPQHFGDGTRLSIL.

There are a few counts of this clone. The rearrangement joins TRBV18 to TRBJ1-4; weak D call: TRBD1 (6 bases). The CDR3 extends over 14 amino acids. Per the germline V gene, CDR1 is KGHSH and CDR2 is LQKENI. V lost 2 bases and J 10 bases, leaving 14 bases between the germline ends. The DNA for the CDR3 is TGTGCCAGCTCACCATCGGCAGGGGAGGGAAAACTGTTTTTT. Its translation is CASSPSAGEGKLFF.

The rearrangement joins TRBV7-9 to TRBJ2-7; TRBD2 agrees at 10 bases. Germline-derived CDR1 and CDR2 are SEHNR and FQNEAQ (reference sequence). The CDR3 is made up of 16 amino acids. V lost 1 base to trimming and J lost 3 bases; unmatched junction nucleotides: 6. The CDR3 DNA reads TGTGCCAGCAGCTTAGGTGGGCCTAGCGGGAGCTACGAGCAGTACTTC. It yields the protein CASSLGGPSGSYEQYF. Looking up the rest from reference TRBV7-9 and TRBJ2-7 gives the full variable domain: DTGVSQNPRHKITKRGQNVTFRCDPISEHNRLYWYRQTLGQGPEFLTYFQNEAQLEKSRLLSDRFSAERPKGSFSTLEIQRTEQGDSAMYLCASSLGGPSGSYEQYFGPGTRLTVT.

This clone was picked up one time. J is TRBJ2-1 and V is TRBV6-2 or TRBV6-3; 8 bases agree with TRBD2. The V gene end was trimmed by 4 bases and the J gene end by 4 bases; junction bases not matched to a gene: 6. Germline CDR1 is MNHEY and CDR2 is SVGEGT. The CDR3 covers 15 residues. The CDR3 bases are TGTGCCAGCAGTTCGGGGCGGGAGGTGTACAATGAGCAGTTCTTC. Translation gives CASSSGREVYNEQFF.

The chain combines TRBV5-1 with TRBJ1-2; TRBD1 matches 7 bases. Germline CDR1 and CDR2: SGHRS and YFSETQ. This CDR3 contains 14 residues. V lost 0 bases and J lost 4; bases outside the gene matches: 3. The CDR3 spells CASSLEAGGYGYTF. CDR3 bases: TGCGCCAGCAGCTTGGAGGCAGGGGGCTATGGCTACACCTTC.

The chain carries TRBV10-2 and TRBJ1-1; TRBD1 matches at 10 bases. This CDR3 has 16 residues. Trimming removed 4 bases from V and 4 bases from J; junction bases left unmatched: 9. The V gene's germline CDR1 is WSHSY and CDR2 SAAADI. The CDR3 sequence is CASSGIGQGGSTEAFF. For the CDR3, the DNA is TGCGCCAGCAGTGGAATCGGACAGGGGGGAAGCACTGAAGCTTTCTTT.

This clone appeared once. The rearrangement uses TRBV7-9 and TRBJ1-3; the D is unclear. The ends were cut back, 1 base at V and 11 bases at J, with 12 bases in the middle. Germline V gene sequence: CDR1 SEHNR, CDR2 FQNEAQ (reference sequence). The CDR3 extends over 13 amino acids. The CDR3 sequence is CASSLEGGNPIYF. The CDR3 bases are TGTGCCAGCAGCTTAGAAGGAGGGAACCCCATATATTTT. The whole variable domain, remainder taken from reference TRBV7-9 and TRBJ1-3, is DTGVSQNPRHKITKRGQNVTFRCDPISEHNRLYWYRQTLGQGPEFLTYFQNEAQLEKSRLLSDRFSAERPKGSFSTLEIQRTEQGDSAMYLCASSLEGGNPIYFGEGSWLTVV.

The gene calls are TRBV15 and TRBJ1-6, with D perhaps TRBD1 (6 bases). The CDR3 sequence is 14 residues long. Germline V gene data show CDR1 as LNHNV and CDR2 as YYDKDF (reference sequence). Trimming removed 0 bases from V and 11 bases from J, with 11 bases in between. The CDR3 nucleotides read TGTGCCACCAGCAGAGATACAGGGAACCCACCCCTCCACTTT. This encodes CATSRDTGNPPLHF.

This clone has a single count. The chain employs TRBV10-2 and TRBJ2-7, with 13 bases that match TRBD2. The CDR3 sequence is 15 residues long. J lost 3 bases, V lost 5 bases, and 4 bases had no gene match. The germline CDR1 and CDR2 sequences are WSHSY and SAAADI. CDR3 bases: TGCGCCAGCAGTCCTACTAGCGGGAGGGACTACGAGCAGTACTTC. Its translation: CASSPTSGRDYEQYF.

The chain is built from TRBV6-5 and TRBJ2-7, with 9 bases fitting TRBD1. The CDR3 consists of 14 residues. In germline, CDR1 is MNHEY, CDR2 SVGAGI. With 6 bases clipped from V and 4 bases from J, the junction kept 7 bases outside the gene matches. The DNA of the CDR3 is TGTGCCAGCAGGGCAACAGGGGGCTGGTACGAGCAGTACTTC. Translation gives CASRATGGWYEQYF.

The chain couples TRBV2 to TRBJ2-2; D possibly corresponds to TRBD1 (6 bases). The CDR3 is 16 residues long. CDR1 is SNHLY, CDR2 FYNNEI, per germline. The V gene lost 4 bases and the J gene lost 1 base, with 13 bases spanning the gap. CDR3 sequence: CASSVEGRGNTGELFF. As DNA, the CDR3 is TGTGCCAGCAGTGTCGAGGGCAGGGGGAACACCGGGGAGCTGTTTTTT.

CDR3 sequence: CASSFSGSEQYF. The DNA of the CDR3 is TGTGCCAGCAGCTTTAGCGGTTCCGAGCAGTACTTC. The chain combines TRBV5-4 with TRBJ2-7; a possible D gene is TRBD2 (6 bases). This CDR3 spans 12 amino acids. Trimming removed 2 bases at V and 6 bases at J, with 9 bases between. Germline V gives CDR1 SGHNT, CDR2 YYREEE (reference sequence).

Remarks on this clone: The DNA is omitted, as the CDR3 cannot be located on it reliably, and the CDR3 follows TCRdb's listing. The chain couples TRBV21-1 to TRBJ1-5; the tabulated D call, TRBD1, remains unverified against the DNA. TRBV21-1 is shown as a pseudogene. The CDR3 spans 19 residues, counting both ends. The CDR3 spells CASSKVGQGSWDSNQPQHF.

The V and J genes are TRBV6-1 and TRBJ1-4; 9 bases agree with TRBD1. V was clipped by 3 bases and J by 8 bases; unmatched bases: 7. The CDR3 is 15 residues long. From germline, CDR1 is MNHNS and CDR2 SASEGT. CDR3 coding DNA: TGTGCCAGCAGTGACGGACAGGGGCACTCGGAAAAACTGTTTTTT. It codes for CASSDGQGHSEKLFF.